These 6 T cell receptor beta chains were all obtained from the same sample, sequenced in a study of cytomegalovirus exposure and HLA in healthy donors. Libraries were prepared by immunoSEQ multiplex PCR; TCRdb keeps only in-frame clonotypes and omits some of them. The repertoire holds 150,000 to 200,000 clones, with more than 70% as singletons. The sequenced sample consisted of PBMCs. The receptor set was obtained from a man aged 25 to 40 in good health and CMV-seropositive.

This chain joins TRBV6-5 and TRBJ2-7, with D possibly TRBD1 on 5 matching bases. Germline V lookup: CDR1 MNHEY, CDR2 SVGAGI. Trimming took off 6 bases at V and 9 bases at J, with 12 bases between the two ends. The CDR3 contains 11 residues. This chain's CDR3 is CASRVGASQYF. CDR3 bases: TGTGCCAGCAGAGTTGGGGCCTCGCAGTACTTC.

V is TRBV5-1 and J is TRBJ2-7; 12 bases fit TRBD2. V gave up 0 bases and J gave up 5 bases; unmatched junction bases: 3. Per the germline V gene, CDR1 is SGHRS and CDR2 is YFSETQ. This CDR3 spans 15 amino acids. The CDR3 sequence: CASSLGLAGVDEQYF. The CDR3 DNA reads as TGCGCCAGCAGCTTGGGACTAGCGGGGGTTGACGAGCAGTACTTC.

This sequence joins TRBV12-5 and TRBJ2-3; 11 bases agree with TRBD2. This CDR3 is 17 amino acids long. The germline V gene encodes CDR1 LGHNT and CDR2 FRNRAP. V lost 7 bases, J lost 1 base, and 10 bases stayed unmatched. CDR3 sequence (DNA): TGTGCTAGTGCTACGGGAAATAGCGGGAGGGGCACAGATACGCAGTATTTT. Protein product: CASATGNSGRGTDTQYF.

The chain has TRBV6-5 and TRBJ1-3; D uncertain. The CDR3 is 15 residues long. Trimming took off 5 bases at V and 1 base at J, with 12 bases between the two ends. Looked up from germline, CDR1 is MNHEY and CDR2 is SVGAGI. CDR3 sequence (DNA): TGTGCCAGCAGTCCCTCGAGGTTATCTGGAAACACCATATATTTT. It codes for CASSPSRLSGNTIYF.

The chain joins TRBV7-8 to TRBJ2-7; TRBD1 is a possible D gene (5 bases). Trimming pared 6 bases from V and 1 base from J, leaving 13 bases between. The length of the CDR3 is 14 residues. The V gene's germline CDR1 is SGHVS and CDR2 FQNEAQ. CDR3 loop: CASSPDRFSYEQYF. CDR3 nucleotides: TGTGCCAGCAGTCCTGACAGATTTTCCTACGAGCAGTACTTC.

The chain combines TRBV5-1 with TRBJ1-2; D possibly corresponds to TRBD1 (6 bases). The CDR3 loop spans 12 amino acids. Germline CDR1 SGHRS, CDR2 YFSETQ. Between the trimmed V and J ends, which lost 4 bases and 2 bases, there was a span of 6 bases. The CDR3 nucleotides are TGCGCCAGCAGCGGACAGAACTATGGCTACACCTTC. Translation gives CASSGQNYGYTF.